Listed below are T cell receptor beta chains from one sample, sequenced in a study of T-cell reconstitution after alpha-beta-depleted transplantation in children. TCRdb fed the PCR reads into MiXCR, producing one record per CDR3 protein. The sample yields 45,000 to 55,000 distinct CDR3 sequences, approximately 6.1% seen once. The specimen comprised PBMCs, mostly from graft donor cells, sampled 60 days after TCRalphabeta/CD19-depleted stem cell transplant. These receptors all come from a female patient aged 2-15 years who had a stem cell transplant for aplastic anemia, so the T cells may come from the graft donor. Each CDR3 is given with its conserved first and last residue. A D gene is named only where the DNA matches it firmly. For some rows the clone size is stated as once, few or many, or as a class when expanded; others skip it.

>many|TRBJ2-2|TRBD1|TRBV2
CASRETGTGTGELFF
TGTGCCAGCAGGGAGACAGGGACCGGCACCGGGGAGCTGTTTTTT
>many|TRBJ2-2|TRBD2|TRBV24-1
CATSDSAWGLAGTGELFF
TGTGCCACCAGTGATTCAGCGTGGGGACTAGCGGGCACCGGGGAGCTGTTTTTT
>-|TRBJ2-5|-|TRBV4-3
CASSRRARATQYF
TGCGCCAGCAGCCGCCGGGCCCGGGCGACCCAGTACTTC
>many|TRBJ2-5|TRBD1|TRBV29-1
CSVQTGGAGKETQYF
TGCAGCGTTCAGACAGGGGGCGCTGGGAAAGAGACCCAGTACTTC
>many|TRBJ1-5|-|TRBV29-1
CSVDQVINQPQHF
TGCAGCGTTGATCAAGTCATAAATCAGCCCCAGCATTTT
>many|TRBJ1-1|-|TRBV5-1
CASSLSGGTEAFF
TGCGCCAGCAGCTTGAGTGGGGGCACTGAAGCTTTCTTT
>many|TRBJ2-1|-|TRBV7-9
CASSLRDDEQFF
TGTGCCAGCAGCTTACGTGACGATGAGCAGTTCTTC
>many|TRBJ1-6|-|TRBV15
CATSRDESNSPLHF
TGTGCCACCAGCAGAGACGAGAGTAATTCACCCCTCCACTTT
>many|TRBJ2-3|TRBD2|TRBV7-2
CASSPRGTSFTDTQYF
TGTGCCAGCAGCCCCCGAGGGACTAGTTTCACAGATACGCAGTATTTT
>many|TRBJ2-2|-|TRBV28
CASRPPGDTGELFF
TGTGCCAGCAGGCCACCGGGGGACACCGGGGAGCTGTTTTTT
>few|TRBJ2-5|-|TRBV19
CASSFPGQETQYF
TGTGCCAGTAGTTTCCCGGGACAAGAGACCCAGTACTTC
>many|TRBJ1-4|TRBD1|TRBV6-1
CASNRGPNEKLFF
TGTGCCAGCAACAGGGGGCCTAATGAAAAACTGTTTTTT
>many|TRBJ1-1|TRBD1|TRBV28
CASSSSHRGYTEAFF
TGTGCCAGCAGTTCCTCCCACAGGGGTTACACTGAAGCTTTCTTT
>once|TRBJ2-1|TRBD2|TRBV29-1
CSVAGTSGRALRNEQFF
TGCAGCGTTGCCGGGACTAGCGGGAGGGCCTTGAGGAATGAGCAGTTCTTC
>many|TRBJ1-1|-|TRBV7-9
CASSRVGHQNTEAFF
TGTGCCAGCAGCAGAGTGGGACACCAGAACACTGAAGCTTTCTTT
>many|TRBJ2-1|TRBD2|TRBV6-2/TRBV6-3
CASSSLAGDIDEQFF
TGTGCCAGCAGTTCACTAGCGGGAGATATCGATGAGCAGTTCTTC
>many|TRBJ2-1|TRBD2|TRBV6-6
CASSYGLAGDHDEQFF
TGTGCCAGCAGTTACGGACTAGCGGGAGATCACGATGAGCAGTTCTTC
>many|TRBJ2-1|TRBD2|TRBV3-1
CASSPPSSSGRGDEQFF
TGTGCCAGCAGCCCACCGTCCAGCAGCGGGAGGGGCGATGAGCAGTTCTTC
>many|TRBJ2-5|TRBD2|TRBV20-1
CSAIWGLAGETQYF
TGCAGTGCTATCTGGGGACTAGCGGGAGAGACCCAGTACTTC
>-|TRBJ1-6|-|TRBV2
CASSRPGTGNSPLHF
TGTGCCAGCAGTCGCCCAGGGACGGGTAATTCACCCCTCCACTTT